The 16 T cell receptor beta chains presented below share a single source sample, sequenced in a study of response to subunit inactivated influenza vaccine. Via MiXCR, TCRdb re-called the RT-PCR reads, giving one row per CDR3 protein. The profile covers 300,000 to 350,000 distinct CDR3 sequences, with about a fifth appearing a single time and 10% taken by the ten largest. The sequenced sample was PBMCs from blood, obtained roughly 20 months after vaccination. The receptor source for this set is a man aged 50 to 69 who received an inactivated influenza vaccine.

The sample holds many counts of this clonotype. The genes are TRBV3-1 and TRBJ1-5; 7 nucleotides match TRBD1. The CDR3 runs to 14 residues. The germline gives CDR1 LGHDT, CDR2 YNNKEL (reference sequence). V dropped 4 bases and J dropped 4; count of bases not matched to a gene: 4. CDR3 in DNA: TGTGCCAGCAGCCCAGGGGACAGTAATCAGCCCCAGCATTTT. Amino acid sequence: CASSPGDSNQPQHF.

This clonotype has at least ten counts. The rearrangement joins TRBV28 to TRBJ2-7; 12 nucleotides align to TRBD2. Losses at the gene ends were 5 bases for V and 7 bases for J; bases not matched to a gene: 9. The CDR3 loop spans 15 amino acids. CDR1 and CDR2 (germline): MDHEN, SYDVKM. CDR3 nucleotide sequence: TGTGCCAGCAGTGACTCTAGCGGGAGGGCCTGGGAGCAGTACTTC. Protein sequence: CASSDSSGRAWEQYF.

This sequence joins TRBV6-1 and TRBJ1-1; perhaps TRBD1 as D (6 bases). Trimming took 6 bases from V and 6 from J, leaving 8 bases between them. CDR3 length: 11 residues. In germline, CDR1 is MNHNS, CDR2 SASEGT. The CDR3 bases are TGTGCCAGCAGACCAGGGGCTGAAGCTTTCTTT. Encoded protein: CASRPGAEAFF.

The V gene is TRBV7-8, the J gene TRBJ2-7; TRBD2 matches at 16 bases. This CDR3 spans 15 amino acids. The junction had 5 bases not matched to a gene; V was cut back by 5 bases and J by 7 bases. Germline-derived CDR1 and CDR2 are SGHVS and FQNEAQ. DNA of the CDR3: TGTGCCAGCAGCGCGGGACTAGCGGGGGGGCATGAGCAGTACTTC. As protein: CASSAGLAGGHEQYF.

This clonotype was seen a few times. DNA of the CDR3: TGTGCCAGCAGCGGATACTACGAGCAGTACTTC. Its translation: CASSGYYEQYF. The J gene is TRBJ2-7, the V gene TRBV25-1; D ambiguous. Trimming removed 6 bases from V and 3 bases from J, with 6 bases in between. The CDR3 consists of 11 residues. Germline lookup yields CDR1 MGHDK and CDR2 SYGVNS.

DNA of the CDR3: TGTGCCAGCAGCCCAACACAGGGTACTGGAAACACCATATATTTT. It specifies CASSPTQGTGNTIYF. The chain recombines TRBV27 with TRBJ1-3; possibly TRBD1 for D (6 bases). V dropped 6 bases and J dropped 2 bases, with 14 bases sitting between them. The germline gives CDR1 MNHEY, CDR2 SMNVEV (reference sequence). CDR3 length: 15 residues.

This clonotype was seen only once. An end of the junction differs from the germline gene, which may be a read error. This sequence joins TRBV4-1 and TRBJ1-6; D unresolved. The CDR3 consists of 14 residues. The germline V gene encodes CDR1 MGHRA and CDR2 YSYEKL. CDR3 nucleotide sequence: TGCGCCAGCAGCCAAGTGGAGAGTGGTTCACGCCTCCACTTT. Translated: CASSQVESGSRLHF.

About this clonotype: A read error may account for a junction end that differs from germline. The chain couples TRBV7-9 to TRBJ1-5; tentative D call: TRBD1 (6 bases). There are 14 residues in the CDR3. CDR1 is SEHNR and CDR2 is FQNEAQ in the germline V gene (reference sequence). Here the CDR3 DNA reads TGTGCCAGCACCTTATCGGGGGCCGGCCAGCCCCAGCATTTT. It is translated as CASTLSGAGQPQHF.

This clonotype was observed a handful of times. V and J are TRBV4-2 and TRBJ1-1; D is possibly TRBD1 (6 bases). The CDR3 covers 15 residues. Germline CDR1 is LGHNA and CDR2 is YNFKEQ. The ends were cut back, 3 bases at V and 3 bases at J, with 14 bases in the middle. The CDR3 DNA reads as TGTGCCAGCAGCCATTTGGGGGCGCGGGACACTGAAGCTTTCTTT. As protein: CASSHLGARDTEAFF.

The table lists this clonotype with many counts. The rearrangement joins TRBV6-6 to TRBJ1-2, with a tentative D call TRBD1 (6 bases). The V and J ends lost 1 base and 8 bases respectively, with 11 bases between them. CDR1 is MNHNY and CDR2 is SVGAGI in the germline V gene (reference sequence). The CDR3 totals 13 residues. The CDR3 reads CASSYYGGLGYTF. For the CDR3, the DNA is TGTGCCAGCAGTTACTATGGGGGGCTCGGCTACACCTTC.

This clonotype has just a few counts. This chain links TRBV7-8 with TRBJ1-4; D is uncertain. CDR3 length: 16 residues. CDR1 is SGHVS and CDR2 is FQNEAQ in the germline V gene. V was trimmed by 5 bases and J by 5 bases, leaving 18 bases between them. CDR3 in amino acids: CASSLLIGQINEKLFF. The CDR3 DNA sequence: TGTGCCAGCAGCCTACTTATAGGGCAGATCAATGAAAAACTGTTTTTT.

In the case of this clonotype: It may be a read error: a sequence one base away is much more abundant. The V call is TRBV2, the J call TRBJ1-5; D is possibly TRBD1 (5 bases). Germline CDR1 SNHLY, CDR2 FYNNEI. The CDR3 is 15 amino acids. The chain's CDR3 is CANSEASRGVQPQHF. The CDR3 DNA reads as TGTGCCAACAGTGAAGCTTCTAGGGGAGTTCAGCCCCAGCATTTT.

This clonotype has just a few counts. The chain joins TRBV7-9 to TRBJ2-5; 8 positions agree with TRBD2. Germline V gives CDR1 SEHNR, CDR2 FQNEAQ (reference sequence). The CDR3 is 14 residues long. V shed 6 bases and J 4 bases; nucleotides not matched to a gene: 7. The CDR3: CASRSGTRGETQYF. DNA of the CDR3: TGTGCCAGCAGATCCGGGACTAGGGGAGAGACCCAGTACTTC. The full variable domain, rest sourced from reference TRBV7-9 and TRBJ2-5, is DTGVSQNPRHKITKRGQNVTFRCDPISEHNRLYWYRQTLGQGPEFLTYFQNEAQLEKSRLLSDRFSAERPKGSFSTLEIQRTEQGDSAMYLCASRSGTRGETQYFGPGTRLLVL.

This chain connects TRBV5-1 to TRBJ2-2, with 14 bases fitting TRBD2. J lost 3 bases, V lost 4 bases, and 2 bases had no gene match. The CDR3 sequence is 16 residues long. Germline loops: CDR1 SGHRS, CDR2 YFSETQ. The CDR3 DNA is TGCGCCAGCAGCCCGGGACTAGCGGGAGACACCGGGGAGCTGTTTTTT. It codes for CASSPGLAGDTGELFF.

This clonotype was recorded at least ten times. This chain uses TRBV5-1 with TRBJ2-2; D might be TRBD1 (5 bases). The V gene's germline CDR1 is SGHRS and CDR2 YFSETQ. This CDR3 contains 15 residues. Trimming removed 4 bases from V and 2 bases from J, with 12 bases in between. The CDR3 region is CASSPRTQNTGELFF. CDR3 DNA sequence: TGCGCCAGCAGCCCGCGGACACAAAACACCGGGGAGCTGTTTTTT.

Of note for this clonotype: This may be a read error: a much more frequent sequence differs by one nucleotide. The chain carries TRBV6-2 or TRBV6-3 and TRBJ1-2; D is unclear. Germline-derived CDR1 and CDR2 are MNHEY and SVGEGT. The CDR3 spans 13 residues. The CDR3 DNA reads TGTGCCAGCAGTTACAGTGTCTACTATGGCTACTCCTTC. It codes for CASSYSVYYGYSF.